These 31 T cell receptor beta chains came from one sample sequenced in a study of cytomegalovirus exposure and HLA in healthy donors. The study ran its PCR with 60 Vbeta and 13 Jbeta primers. Assay used: immunoSEQ multiplex PCR; TCRdb lists only in-frame clones, some missing. The data show 80,000 or so clones, under 80% seen once. Sequenced sample: PBMCs. The origin of the receptors is a man aged 25-40 years in good health and CMV-seropositive.

This clone has more than one count but fewer than ten. The chain employs TRBV6-1 and TRBJ1-1; a possible D gene is TRBD1 (6 bases). Looked up from germline, CDR1 is MNHNS and CDR2 is SASEGT. The CDR3 contains 15 residues. With 7 bases removed from V and 5 bases from J, the gap between germline ends came to 20 bases. The CDR3 loop reads CASTWTEIGWTEAFF. The CDR3 DNA reads TGTGCCAGCACCTGGACAGAGATAGGGTGGACTGAAGCTTTCTTT.

The V and J genes are TRBV5-6 and TRBJ2-4; TRBD1 is a possible D gene (6 bases). The CDR3 consists of 15 residues. CDR1 and CDR2 (germline): SGHDT, YYEEEE. V lost 4 bases and J lost 0, with 11 bases in between. This CDR3 reads CASSLGQVAKNIQYF. In DNA form, the CDR3 reads TGTGCCAGCAGCCTGGGACAAGTAGCCAAAAACATTCAGTACTTC.

A few counts support this clone. The CDR3 DNA reads TGTGCCAGCAGCTCGAGACAGGGGCCCGGGGAGCTGTTTTTT. Translating it yields CASSSRQGPGELFF. The chain recombines TRBV5-4 with TRBJ2-2, with 8 bases fitting TRBD1. Germline V lookup: CDR1 SGHNT, CDR2 YYREEE (reference sequence). The V and J ends lost 3 bases and 6 bases, in that order; junction bases with no gene match: 4. CDR3 length: 14 amino acids.

The chain combines TRBV6-4 with TRBJ2-1, with D possibly matching TRBD1 (6 bases). The germline V gene has CDR1 MRHNA and CDR2 SNTAGT. The CDR3 runs 15 residues. V dropped 5 bases and J dropped 6 bases, with 17 bases sitting between them. The CDR3 DNA reads as TGTGCCAGCAGTCTTTCCCCTGGACAGTCCAATGAGCAGTTCTTC. This gives the protein CASSLSPGQSNEQFF.

J is TRBJ2-7 and V is TRBV19; 9 bases are a match to TRBD1. CDR1 and CDR2 from the germline V gene are LNHDA and SQIVND (reference sequence). The CDR3 loop spans 14 amino acids. V lost 5 bases, J lost 2 bases, and 4 bases stayed unmatched. In DNA form, the CDR3 reads TGTGCCAGTAGTCCTCGGGACAGGGCCTACGAGCAGTACTTC. As protein: CASSPRDRAYEQYF.

The chain has TRBV6-4 and TRBJ2-7; D might be TRBD2 (5 bases). Germline V gene sequence: CDR1 MRHNA, CDR2 SNTAGT. There are 13 residues in the CDR3. V was shortened by 3 bases and J by 5 bases, with 11 bases between the two germline ends. The CDR3 nucleotides read TGTGCCAGCAGTGAATCCGTGGAGGACGAGCAGTACTTC. It translates to CASSESVEDEQYF.

This clone turned up a few times. The V gene is TRBV4-2, the J gene TRBJ1-1; TRBD1 aligns across 7 bases. Unmatched junction bases numbered 11, after V lost 2 bases and J lost 8 bases. CDR1 LGHNA and CDR2 YNFKEQ come from the germline V gene. CDR3 length: 15 amino acids. The CDR3, as DNA: TGTGCCAGCAGCCAACCCGATATAGGGACAGTAGAAGCTTTCTTT. The encoded protein is CASSQPDIGTVEAFF.

The V gene is TRBV5-5, the J gene TRBJ1-1; D possibly corresponds to TRBD1 (6 bases). Trimming cost V 5 bases and J 4 bases, with 15 bases left between them. Germline V CDR1 and CDR2: SGHKS, YYEKEE (reference sequence). CDR3 length: 14 residues. CDR3 sequence (DNA): TGTGCCAGCAGTCTCCAGGGGTTGGGCACTGAAGCTTTCTTT. Translated: CASSLQGLGTEAFF.

The rearrangement uses TRBV7-9 and TRBJ2-1; tentatively, D is TRBD1 (5 bases). CDR1 SEHNR and CDR2 FQNEAQ come from the germline V gene (reference sequence). The V end lost 4 bases, the J end lost 14 bases, and 15 bases lay between the germline ends. The CDR3 is 12 residues long. CDR3 residues: CASSYEDTVEFF. DNA for the CDR3: TGTGCCAGCAGCTACGAGGACACTGTGGAGTTCTTC. The full variable domain, completed using reference TRBV7-9 and TRBJ2-1, is DTGVSQNPRHKITKRGQNVTFRCDPISEHNRLYWYRQTLGQGPEFLTYFQNEAQLEKSRLLSDRFSAERPKGSFSTLEIQRTEQGDSAMYLCASSYEDTVEFFGPGTRLTVL.

The genes are TRBV29-1 and TRBJ1-5; D is undetermined. The CDR3 extends over 13 amino acids. Trimming removed 4 bases from V and 2 bases from J, with 9 bases in between. Germline V lookup: CDR1 SQVTM, CDR2 ANQGSEA. The CDR3 loop reads CSVGVGGNQPQHF. As DNA, the CDR3 is TGCAGCGTTGGGGTCGGGGGCAATCAGCCCCAGCATTTT.

The chain couples TRBV28 to TRBJ2-5, with 8 bases lining up with TRBD1. This CDR3 comprises 15 residues. Germline values: CDR1 MDHEN, CDR2 SYDVKM. Trimming took 2 bases from V and 5 from J; bases not matched to a gene: 7. The DNA of the CDR3 is TGTGCCAGCAGTTTACTGGACAGGGTCCCCGAGACCCAGTACTTC. Translated: CASSLLDRVPETQYF.

CDR3 DNA sequence: TGTGCCAGCAGCCACGGGACAGCGAACACCGGGGAGCTGTTTTTT. Translated: CASSHGTANTGELFF. V is TRBV11-1 and J is TRBJ2-2; 7 bases are a match to TRBD1. CDR3 length equals 15 residues. Germline V gene lookup returns CDR1 SGHAT and CDR2 FQDESV (reference sequence). The V segment lost 5 bases and the J segment 0 bases; nucleotides outside the gene matches: 3.

This chain joins TRBV19 and TRBJ2-5, with TRBD1 identical over 7 bases. The trim removed 5 bases at V and 0 bases at J, leaving 9 bases unmatched. CDR3 size: 16 residues. Germline V gene data show CDR1 as LNHDA and CDR2 as SQIVND (reference sequence). In DNA, the CDR3 is TGTGCCAGTAGTTCGGGACAACAGGGGTACCAAGAGACCCAGTACTTC. Residues: CASSSGQQGYQETQYF. The whole variable domain, remainder taken from reference TRBV19 and TRBJ2-5, is DGGITQSPKYLFRKEGQNVTLSCEQNLNHDAMYWYRQDPGQGLRLIYYSQIVNDFQKGDIAEGYSVSREKKESFPLTVTSAQKNPTAFYLCASSSGQQGYQETQYFGPGTRLLVL.

Only a few counts were recorded for this clone. This chain links TRBV4-3 with TRBJ2-1; possibly TRBD1 for D (6 bases). The CDR3 is 14 residues long. V was pared by 4 bases and J by 6 bases, with 13 bases between. Germline CDR1 is LGHNA and CDR2 is YSLEER. The DNA for the CDR3 is TGCGCCAGCAGCCCCCGGGACAACCTCAATGAGCAGTTCTTC. Protein: CASSPRDNLNEQFF.

The V and J genes are TRBV4-3 and TRBJ2-1; maybe TRBD2 (6 bases). The CDR3 extends over 12 amino acids. V dropped 4 bases and J dropped 9 bases, with 10 bases sitting between them. Germline V gene lookup returns CDR1 LGHNA and CDR2 YSLEER. The CDR3 nucleotides read TGCGCCAGCAGCCCGGGGACTGGTGAGCAGTTCTTC. Translation gives CASSPGTGEQFF.

The chain carries TRBV7-9 and TRBJ2-1; unclear D gene. Germline V CDR1 and CDR2: SEHNR, FQNEAQ (reference sequence). Trimming removed 1 base at V and 5 bases at J, with 12 bases between. This CDR3 spans 15 amino acids. The CDR3 loop reads CASSLGLALNNEQFF. In DNA, the CDR3 is TGTGCCAGCAGCTTAGGATTGGCCCTTAACAATGAGCAGTTCTTC.

The chain is built from TRBV4-1 and TRBJ2-3; 7 bases match TRBD2. The CDR3 length is 17 residues. In germline, CDR1 is MGHRA, CDR2 YSYEKL. J gave up 0 bases and V 4 bases, and 10 bases lay outside the gene matches. CDR3 nucleotides: TGCGCCAGCAGCCGGGCGGCTCTAGCGGATAGCACAGATACGCAGTATTTT. This sequence encodes CASSRAALADSTDTQYF.

This clone was seen just once. The chain recombines TRBV7-8 with TRBJ2-2; D perhaps matches TRBD1 (6 bases). This CDR3 has 14 amino acids. With 5 bases removed from V and 4 bases from J, the gap between germline ends came to 11 bases. CDR1 is SGHVS and CDR2 is FQNEAQ in the germline V gene. In nucleotides, the CDR3 is TGTGCCAGCAGCCTCGACAGGCCCACCGGGGAGCTGTTTTTT. Translated: CASSLDRPTGELFF.

Only a few counts were recorded for this clone. The J gene is TRBJ2-1, the V gene TRBV9; D gene uncertain. Germline lookup yields CDR1 SGDLS and CDR2 YYNGEE. This CDR3 region has 17 residues. Trimming pared 4 bases from V and 0 bases from J, leaving 17 bases between. DNA of the CDR3: TGTGCCAGCAGCCCAACCCCTCAAACGAGCTCCTACAATGAGCAGTTCTTC. It codes for CASSPTPQTSSYNEQFF.

V and J are TRBV6-1 and TRBJ2-5, with 11 bases matching TRBD1. V dropped 6 bases and J dropped 5; count of bases not matched to a gene: 5. CDR1 is MNHNS and CDR2 is SASEGT in the germline V gene. The CDR3 is made up of 14 amino acids. The CDR3 protein is CASSAGTGGETQYF. CDR3 coding DNA: TGTGCCAGCAGCGCCGGGACAGGGGGGGAGACCCAGTACTTC.

V gene TRBV5-1 combines with J gene TRBJ2-7, with TRBD1 matching over 10 bases. Germline V gene data show CDR1 as SGHRS and CDR2 as YFSETQ. This CDR3 has 16 amino acids. V gave up 5 bases and J gave up 3 bases; unmatched junction bases: 11. The CDR3 loop reads CASRLTPGTGDYEQYF. For the CDR3, the DNA is TGCGCCAGCAGATTAACCCCCGGGACAGGGGACTACGAGCAGTACTTC.

This clone showed up just once. This chain links TRBV6-1 with TRBJ2-5; 9 bases map to TRBD2. Per the germline V gene, CDR1 is MNHNS and CDR2 is SASEGT. The CDR3 is 17 residues long. V lost 1 base, J lost 0 bases, and 6 bases stayed unmatched. CDR3 region: CASSEGLSGGNQETQYF. The CDR3 DNA reads TGTGCCAGCAGTGAAGGGTTGAGCGGGGGGAACCAAGAGACCCAGTACTTC.

This clone was counted a few times. In nucleotides, the CDR3 is TGTGCCAGCATCTACATAGCGAGTGGCAATGAGCAGTTCTTC. It specifies CASIYIASGNEQFF. This sequence joins TRBV5-8 and TRBJ2-1; maybe TRBD2 (5 bases). The CDR3 runs 14 residues. Looked up from germline, CDR1 is SGHTS and CDR2 is YDEGEE. V was clipped by 6 bases and J by 6 bases, with 16 bases between them.

The chain has TRBV7-3 and TRBJ1-1; D perhaps matches TRBD1 (5 bases). V dropped 4 bases and J dropped 1 base, with 10 bases sitting between them. Germline V lookup: CDR1 SGHTA, CDR2 FQGTGA. This CDR3 contains 14 residues. The DNA of the CDR3 is TGTGCCAGCAGCTCGGGGGGAGCGAACACTGAAGCTTTCTTT. Amino acid sequence: CASSSGGANTEAFF.

The J gene is TRBJ1-2, the V gene TRBV27; 9 nucleotides line up with TRBD1. Germline lookup yields CDR1 MNHEY and CDR2 SMNVEV (reference sequence). V trimming: 5 bases; J trimming: 2 bases; junction bases outside the gene matches: 9. CDR3 length equals 16 residues. The CDR3 loop reads CASSRGTGLENYGYTF. CDR3 bases: TGTGCCAGCAGTCGCGGGACAGGGCTAGAAAACTATGGCTACACCTTC.

This clone showed up just once. The J gene is TRBJ2-1, the V gene TRBV28; 10 bases line up with TRBD1. This CDR3 region has 15 residues. V dropped 4 bases and J dropped 4; count of bases not matched to a gene: 4. Germline V lookup: CDR1 MDHEN, CDR2 SYDVKM. For the CDR3, the DNA is TGTGCCAGCAGTTCCGGGACAGGGGTTTACAATGAGCAGTTCTTC. Its translation: CASSSGTGVYNEQFF.

The chain recombines TRBV9 with TRBJ1-1; D gene unclear. The CDR3 length is 15 residues. V dropped 0 bases and J dropped 0 bases, with 9 bases sitting between them. Germline V gives CDR1 SGDLS, CDR2 YYNGEE. The CDR3 bases are TGTGCCAGCAGCGTAGTTCCGGTAATGAACACTGAAGCTTTCTTT. Its protein is CASSVVPVMNTEAFF.

This chain uses TRBV19 with TRBJ2-7; a weak D match, TRBD1 (6 bases). Trimming stripped 5 bases from V and 2 bases from J, with 13 bases between. This CDR3 has 14 residues. Germline loops: CDR1 LNHDA, CDR2 SQIVND (reference sequence). The DNA of the CDR3 is TGTGCCAGTAGTTCCCCAGGGGAAACCTACGAGCAGTACTTC. The encoded protein is CASSSPGETYEQYF.

In nucleotides, the CDR3 is TGTGCCAGCAGTCCCGGACAGGTGGCTGGAAACACCATATATTTT. This gives the protein CASSPGQVAGNTIYF. The rearrangement uses TRBV6-6 and TRBJ1-3; 7 bases line up with TRBD1. J lost 2 bases, V lost 5 bases, and 6 bases had no gene match. CDR1 and CDR2 from the germline V gene are MNHNY and SVGAGI (reference sequence). This CDR3 is built from 15 residues.

The gene calls are TRBV7-2 and TRBJ2-1, with a tentative D call TRBD2 (6 bases). The CDR3 spans 15 residues. V lost 5 bases to trimming and J lost 0 bases, with 11 bases between them. Looked up from germline, CDR1 is SGHTA and CDR2 is FQGNSA. This CDR3 reads CASSPFGSSYNEQFF. The DNA for the CDR3 is TGTGCCAGCAGCCCTTTCGGGAGCTCCTACAATGAGCAGTTCTTC.

This chain links TRBV19 with TRBJ1-5; no reliable D call. Germline CDR1 reads LNHDA; CDR2 reads SQIVND (reference sequence). V dropped 5 bases and J dropped 9 bases, with 14 bases sitting between them. The length of the CDR3 is 13 residues. CDR3 DNA: TGTGCCAGTAGTGCCGAAGTCCTGCGGCCCCAGCATTTT. This encodes CASSAEVLRPQHF.